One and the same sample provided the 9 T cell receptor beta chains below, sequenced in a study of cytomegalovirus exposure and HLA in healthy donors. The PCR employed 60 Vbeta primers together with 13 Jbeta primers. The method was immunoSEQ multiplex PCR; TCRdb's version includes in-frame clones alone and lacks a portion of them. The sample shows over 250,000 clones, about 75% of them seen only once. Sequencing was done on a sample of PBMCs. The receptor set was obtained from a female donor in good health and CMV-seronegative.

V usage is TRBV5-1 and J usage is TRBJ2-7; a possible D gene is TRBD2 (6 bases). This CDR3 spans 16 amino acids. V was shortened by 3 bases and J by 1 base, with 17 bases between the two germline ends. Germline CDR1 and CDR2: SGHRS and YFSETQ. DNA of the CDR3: TGCGCCAGCAGCTGGGGGGAGGTCGAACCATCCTACGAGCAGTACTTC. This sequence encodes CASSWGEVEPSYEQYF.

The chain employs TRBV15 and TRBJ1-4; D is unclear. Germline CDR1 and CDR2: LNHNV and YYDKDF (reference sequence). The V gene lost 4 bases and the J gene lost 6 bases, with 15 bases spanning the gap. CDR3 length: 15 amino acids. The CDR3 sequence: CATSISGRGDEKLFF. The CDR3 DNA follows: TGTGCCACCAGCATCTCCGGGAGAGGAGATGAAAAACTGTTTTTT.

The CDR3 DNA sequence: TGTGCCAGCAGTGAAGGCGGGGTGCGGGGCTACACCTTC. Its protein is CASSEGGVRGYTF. The chain employs TRBV25-1 and TRBJ1-2; D is ambiguous. Germline V CDR1 and CDR2: MGHDK, SYGVNS. This CDR3 has 13 amino acids. Trimming cost V 2 bases and J 8 bases, with 12 bases left between them.

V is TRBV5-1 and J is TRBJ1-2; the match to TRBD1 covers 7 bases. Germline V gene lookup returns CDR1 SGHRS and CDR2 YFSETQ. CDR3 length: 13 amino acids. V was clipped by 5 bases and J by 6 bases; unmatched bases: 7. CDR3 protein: CASSQDRVDGYTF. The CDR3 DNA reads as TGCGCCAGCAGTCAAGACAGGGTAGATGGCTACACCTTC.

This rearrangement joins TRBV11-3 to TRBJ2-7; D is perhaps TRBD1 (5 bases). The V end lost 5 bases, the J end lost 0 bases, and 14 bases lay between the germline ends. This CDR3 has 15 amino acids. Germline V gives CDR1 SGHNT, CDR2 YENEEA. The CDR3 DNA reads TGTGCCAGCAGCCGGATAGCAGGGCCCTCCTACGAGCAGTACTTC. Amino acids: CASSRIAGPSYEQYF.

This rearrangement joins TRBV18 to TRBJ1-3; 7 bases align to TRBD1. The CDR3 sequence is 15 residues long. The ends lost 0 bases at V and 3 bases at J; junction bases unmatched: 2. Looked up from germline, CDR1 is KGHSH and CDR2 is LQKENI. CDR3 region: CASSPPRQGGNTIYF. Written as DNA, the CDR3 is TGTGCCAGCTCACCACCAAGACAGGGTGGAAACACCATATATTTT.

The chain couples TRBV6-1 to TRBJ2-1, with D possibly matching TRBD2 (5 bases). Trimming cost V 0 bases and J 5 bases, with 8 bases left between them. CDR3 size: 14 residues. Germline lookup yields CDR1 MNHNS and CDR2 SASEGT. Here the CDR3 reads CASSEAWRNNEQFF. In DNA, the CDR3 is TGTGCCAGCAGTGAAGCGTGGAGGAACAATGAGCAGTTCTTC.

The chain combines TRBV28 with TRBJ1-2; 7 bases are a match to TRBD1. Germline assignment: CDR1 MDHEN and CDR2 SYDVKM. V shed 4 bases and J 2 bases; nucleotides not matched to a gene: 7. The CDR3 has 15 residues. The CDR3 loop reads CASSSAKDRNYGYTF. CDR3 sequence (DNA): TGTGCCAGCAGTTCCGCAAAGGACAGGAACTATGGCTACACCTTC.

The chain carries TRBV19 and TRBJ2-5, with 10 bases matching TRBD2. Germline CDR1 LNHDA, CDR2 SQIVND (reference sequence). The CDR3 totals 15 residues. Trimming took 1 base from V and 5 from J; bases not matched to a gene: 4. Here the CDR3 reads CASSIGTSGTETQYF. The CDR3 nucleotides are TGTGCCAGTAGTATAGGTACTAGCGGGACTGAGACCCAGTACTTC.